The sequence of this T cell receptor beta chain was determined in a study of blood T cell repertoires in COVID-19. Overall study context: Donors in the United States, Italy and Spain gave samples during acute or convalescent COVID-19. T cells, B-cell-depleted T cells, or PBMCs supplied cDNA or gDNA.

Original processing methods: Amplification of reference gene primers was used by the study to estimate nucleated cell counts. Data came from immunoSEQ multiplex PCR; TCRdb stores just in-frame clones and leaves some out. The DNA was the basis for D and trimming; V, J and clone size are from that table. The sample carries fewer than 250,000 clones, just over 90% recorded once. From germline, CDR1 is SGHKS and CDR2 YYEKEE (reference sequence). V was clipped by 4 bases and J by 4 bases; unmatched bases: 7. This CDR3 region has 14 residues. Sequenced: peripheral blood. This clonotype was sampled from a young man with acute or convalescent COVID-19. The chain joins TRBV5-5 to TRBJ1-1; 7 bases line up with TRBD1. The CDR3 DNA sequence: TGTGCCAGCAGCATGACAGGGACGGGCACTGAAGCTTTCTTT. Translating gives CASSMTGTGTEAFF.